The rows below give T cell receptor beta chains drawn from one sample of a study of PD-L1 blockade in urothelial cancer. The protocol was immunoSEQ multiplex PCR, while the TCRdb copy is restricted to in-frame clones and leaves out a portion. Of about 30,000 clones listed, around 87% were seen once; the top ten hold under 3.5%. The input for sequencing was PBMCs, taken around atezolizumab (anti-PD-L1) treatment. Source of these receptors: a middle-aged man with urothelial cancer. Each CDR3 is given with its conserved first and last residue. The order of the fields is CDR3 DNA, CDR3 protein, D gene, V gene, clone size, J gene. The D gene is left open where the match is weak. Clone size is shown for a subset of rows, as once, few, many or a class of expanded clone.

CDR3nt: TGTGCCAGCAGCTTTTTTTCGGGAGGCAGTAATGAGCAGTTCTTC; CDR3aa: CASSFFSGGSNEQFF; d_gene: TRBD2; v_gene: TRBV7-2; abundance: .; j_gene: TRBJ2-1
CDR3nt: TGTGCCAGCAGTTACCTGGGACTGCTCGGGGAAAAAAACATTCAGTACTTC; CDR3aa: CASSYLGLLGEKNIQYF; d_gene: .; v_gene: TRBV28; abundance: .; j_gene: TRBJ2-4
CDR3nt: TGTGCCAGCAGCTTAGCCGGGACTAGCGGGGGCAGCCAAGAGACCCAGTACTTC; CDR3aa: CASSLAGTSGGSQETQYF; d_gene: TRBD2; v_gene: TRBV7-2; abundance: .; j_gene: TRBJ2-5
CDR3nt: TGTGCCAGCAGCCAAGTTCAGGGCGGGGGCTACGAGCAGTACTTC; CDR3aa: CASSQVQGGGYEQYF; d_gene: TRBD2; v_gene: TRBV14; abundance: .; j_gene: TRBJ2-7
CDR3nt: TGTGCCAGCAGTTACGTGACAGGGGGCGCATCAGATACGCAGTATTTT; CDR3aa: CASSYVTGGASDTQYF; d_gene: TRBD1; v_gene: TRBV6-5; abundance: .; j_gene: TRBJ2-3
CDR3nt: TGTGCCATCAGTGAGCTAGGCCGTATCCACAATGAGCAGTTCTTC; CDR3aa: CAISELGRIHNEQFF; d_gene: .; v_gene: TRBV10-3; abundance: .; j_gene: TRBJ2-1
CDR3nt: TGTGCCAGCAGTAAAAACAGGGGTAGCTCCTACGAGCAGTACTTC; CDR3aa: CASSKNRGSSYEQYF; d_gene: TRBD1; v_gene: TRBV27; abundance: few; j_gene: TRBJ2-7
CDR3nt: TGTGCCAGTAGGTCCGGGACAGGGCAAGGGTACAATGAGCAGTTCTTC; CDR3aa: CASRSGTGQGYNEQFF; d_gene: TRBD1; v_gene: TRBV19; abundance: .; j_gene: TRBJ2-1
CDR3nt: TGCGCCAGCAGCCCGGGGACTAGCGGGAGAGAGACCCAGTACTTC; CDR3aa: CASSPGTSGRETQYF; d_gene: TRBD2; v_gene: TRBV5-1; abundance: .; j_gene: TRBJ2-5
CDR3nt: TGTGCCAGCAGCGTCAGTAGCGGGAATAACGGGGAGCTGTCTTTT; CDR3aa: CASSVSSGNNGELSF; d_gene: TRBD2; v_gene: TRBV9; abundance: .; j_gene: TRBJ2-2
CDR3nt: TGTGCCTGGAGTGGAGGTCCGCATTCACCCCTCCACTTT; CDR3aa: CAWSGGPHSPLHF; d_gene: .; v_gene: TRBV30; abundance: .; j_gene: TRBJ1-6
CDR3nt: TGTGCCAGCAGCCCTGGGAGGGAAGAGACCCAGTACTTC; CDR3aa: CASSPGREETQYF; d_gene: TRBD2; v_gene: TRBV5-4; abundance: once; j_gene: TRBJ2-5
CDR3nt: TGTGCCTGGAGCCAAGGACTAGCGGGAGTCAGTGAGCAGTTCTTC; CDR3aa: CAWSQGLAGVSEQFF; d_gene: TRBD2; v_gene: TRBV30; abundance: .; j_gene: TRBJ2-1
CDR3nt: TGTGCCAGCAGCTCCGGACTAGCGGGGGGCAGCACAGATACGCAGTATTTT; CDR3aa: CASSSGLAGGSTDTQYF; d_gene: TRBD2; v_gene: TRBV7-6; abundance: .; j_gene: TRBJ2-3
CDR3nt: TGTGCTACTAGCGGGGGCTATGGCTACACCTTC; CDR3aa: CATSGGYGYTF; d_gene: .; v_gene: TRBV28; abundance: few; j_gene: TRBJ1-2
CDR3nt: TGCGCCAGCAGTTTTACTAGCGGGGGGGCCCACAATGAGCAGTTCTTC; CDR3aa: CASSFTSGGAHNEQFF; d_gene: TRBD2; v_gene: TRBV5-1; abundance: few; j_gene: TRBJ2-1
CDR3nt: TGTGCCAGCAGCTTAGGAGGGCTAAACACTGAAGCTTTCTTT; CDR3aa: CASSLGGLNTEAFF; d_gene: .; v_gene: TRBV7-8; abundance: .; j_gene: TRBJ1-1
CDR3nt: TGTGCCAGCAGCCCTCGGGGGGCGTATAATGAAAAACTGTTTTTT; CDR3aa: CASSPRGAYNEKLFF; d_gene: .; v_gene: TRBV11-2; abundance: .; j_gene: TRBJ1-4
CDR3nt: TGTGCCAGCTCCGGGAGTTGGGAAGAGACCCAGTACTTC; CDR3aa: CASSGSWEETQYF; d_gene: .; v_gene: TRBV18; abundance: .; j_gene: TRBJ2-5
CDR3nt: TGTGCCAGCAGTGAGGGGGGAGGCTGGGGGGCCAACGTCCTGACTTTC; CDR3aa: CASSEGGGWGANVLTF; d_gene: .; v_gene: TRBV6-1; abundance: .; j_gene: TRBJ2-6
CDR3nt: TGCGCCAGCAGCCAAGAGAGTAGCGGGGGGCTAAGAGATACGCAGTATTTT; CDR3aa: CASSQESSGGLRDTQYF; d_gene: TRBD2; v_gene: TRBV4-1; abundance: once; j_gene: TRBJ2-3
CDR3nt: TGTGCCTGGAGCCGCGGGACTAGCGGGAGGACAGATACGCAGTATTTT; CDR3aa: CAWSRGTSGRTDTQYF; d_gene: TRBD2; v_gene: TRBV30; abundance: few; j_gene: TRBJ2-3
CDR3nt: TGTGCCATCAGATCAGGGGGCTCTGGGGCCAACGTCCTGACTTTC; CDR3aa: CAIRSGGSGANVLTF; d_gene: TRBD1; v_gene: TRBV10-3; abundance: .; j_gene: TRBJ2-6
CDR3nt: TGTGCCAGCAGTTTAGAGGGCGTGCCTTCACCCCTCCACTTT; CDR3aa: CASSLEGVPSPLHF; d_gene: .; v_gene: TRBV27; abundance: .; j_gene: TRBJ1-6
CDR3nt: TGTGCCAGCAGGTTAGACAGTGTTTCCTACAATGAGCAGTTCTTC; CDR3aa: CASRLDSVSYNEQFF; d_gene: .; v_gene: TRBV5-4; abundance: .; j_gene: TRBJ2-1
CDR3nt: TGCGCCAGCAGACTAGTCCTTTGGGGGAGGGACACCGGGGAGCTGTTTTTT; CDR3aa: CASRLVLWGRDTGELFF; d_gene: TRBD2; v_gene: TRBV4-1; abundance: .; j_gene: TRBJ2-2
CDR3nt: TGTGCCAGCAGCTTACTTACTAGCACAGATACGCAGTATTTT; CDR3aa: CASSLLTSTDTQYF; d_gene: .; v_gene: TRBV7-8; abundance: .; j_gene: TRBJ2-3
CDR3nt: TGTGCCAGCAGCTACAGGGAGATGGCAGATACGCAGTATTTT; CDR3aa: CASSYREMADTQYF; d_gene: .; v_gene: TRBV11-1; abundance: .; j_gene: TRBJ2-3
CDR3nt: TGTGCCAGCAGTGGTTCTCTGACAGCTGGCTACACCTTC; CDR3aa: CASSGSLTAGYTF; d_gene: .; v_gene: TRBV2; abundance: once; j_gene: TRBJ1-2
CDR3nt: TGTGCCAGCAGCGTAGAGGGGGCCGGGTCCAACATTCAGTACTTC; CDR3aa: CASSVEGAGSNIQYF; d_gene: TRBD1; v_gene: TRBV9; abundance: .; j_gene: TRBJ2-4
CDR3nt: TGCAGCGTTGAAGATCGGACTAGCGGCACAGATACGCAGTATTTT; CDR3aa: CSVEDRTSGTDTQYF; d_gene: TRBD2; v_gene: TRBV29-1; abundance: .; j_gene: TRBJ2-3
CDR3nt: TGCGCCAGCACCCCGGGGACAGGGGCGGGTTATAGCAATCAGCCCCAGCATTTT; CDR3aa: CASTPGTGAGYSNQPQHF; d_gene: TRBD1; v_gene: TRBV10-2; abundance: .; j_gene: TRBJ1-5
CDR3nt: TGTGCCAGCAGCTTGGGTCAGACTCCTGGAAACACCATATATTTT; CDR3aa: CASSLGQTPGNTIYF; d_gene: .; v_gene: TRBV5-5; abundance: .; j_gene: TRBJ1-3
CDR3nt: TGTGCTAGTGGTTTGGTACTGAGCGCCGACAATGAGCAGTTCTTC; CDR3aa: CASGLVLSADNEQFF; d_gene: .; v_gene: TRBV12-5; abundance: .; j_gene: TRBJ2-1
CDR3nt: TGTGCCAGTAGGGCAACAGGGGGTTCCAAGACCCAGTACTTC; CDR3aa: CASRATGGSKTQYF; d_gene: TRBD1; v_gene: TRBV19; abundance: .; j_gene: TRBJ2-5
CDR3nt: TGTGCCAGCAGCCATCCCTCGGGGGGAACGAACACCGGGGAGCTGTTTTTT; CDR3aa: CASSHPSGGTNTGELFF; d_gene: TRBD2; v_gene: TRBV14; abundance: .; j_gene: TRBJ2-2
CDR3nt: TGTGCCAGCAGTGAAGAGGCTCTGAGCGGGGGGCCCTACGAGCAGTACTTC; CDR3aa: CASSEEALSGGPYEQYF; d_gene: TRBD2; v_gene: TRBV2; abundance: .; j_gene: TRBJ2-7
CDR3nt: TGTGCCTGGGAAAAGACAGGGGTGTACGAGCAGTACTTC; CDR3aa: CAWEKTGVYEQYF; d_gene: TRBD1; v_gene: TRBV30; abundance: .; j_gene: TRBJ2-7
CDR3nt: TGTGCCAGCAGACGGGACAGGGTCTCCTACGAGCAGTACTTC; CDR3aa: CASRRDRVSYEQYF; d_gene: TRBD1; v_gene: TRBV27; abundance: .; j_gene: TRBJ2-7
CDR3nt: TGTGCCTGGTCCCGGGGAACTCAGCCCCAGCATTTT; CDR3aa: CAWSRGTQPQHF; d_gene: .; v_gene: TRBV30; abundance: .; j_gene: TRBJ1-5
CDR3nt: TGCGCCAGCAGCCGCGAGAGAGGAGCGGCTGAAGCTTTCTTT; CDR3aa: CASSRERGAAEAFF; d_gene: .; v_gene: TRBV4-1; abundance: .; j_gene: TRBJ1-1
CDR3nt: TGTGCCAGTAGCCCCGGGACAGGGCGCAATCAGCCCCAGCATTTT; CDR3aa: CASSPGTGRNQPQHF; d_gene: TRBD1; v_gene: TRBV19; abundance: .; j_gene: TRBJ1-5
CDR3nt: TGTGCCAGCAGCTTAATCCTAGGTGGTTACAATGAGCAGTTCTTC; CDR3aa: CASSLILGGYNEQFF; d_gene: .; v_gene: TRBV7-7; abundance: .; j_gene: TRBJ2-1
CDR3nt: TGCGCCAGCAGCCAAGGACTAGCGGGGAGAACCTACGAGCAGTACTTC; CDR3aa: CASSQGLAGRTYEQYF; d_gene: TRBD2; v_gene: TRBV4-1; abundance: .; j_gene: TRBJ2-7
CDR3nt: TGTGCCAGCAGCTTCCGGGACTCCTCCTACGAGCAGTACTTC; CDR3aa: CASSFRDSSYEQYF; d_gene: .; v_gene: TRBV7-9; abundance: .; j_gene: TRBJ2-7
CDR3nt: TGCGCCAGCAGCTTAAGACTAGCGGAGGACAATGAGCAGTTCTTC; CDR3aa: CASSLRLAEDNEQFF; d_gene: TRBD2; v_gene: TRBV5-1; abundance: .; j_gene: TRBJ2-1
CDR3nt: TGTGCCAGCAAAACGGGGGGGATTTGGGATACGCAGTATTTT; CDR3aa: CASKTGGIWDTQYF; d_gene: TRBD2; v_gene: TRBV2; abundance: .; j_gene: TRBJ2-3
CDR3nt: TGTGCCAGTTTACCGGGACTAGCGGGGTACGAGCAGTACTTC; CDR3aa: CASLPGLAGYEQYF; d_gene: TRBD2; v_gene: TRBV28; abundance: .; j_gene: TRBJ2-7
CDR3nt: TGTGCCAGCAGCGTAGCTTTGGGCCCCCTCACAGATACGCAGTATTTT; CDR3aa: CASSVALGPLTDTQYF; d_gene: .; v_gene: TRBV9; abundance: .; j_gene: TRBJ2-3
CDR3nt: TGTGCCAGCAGCCGGGACAGGGGCCCCTACGAGCAGTACTTC; CDR3aa: CASSRDRGPYEQYF; d_gene: TRBD1; v_gene: TRBV7-2; abundance: few; j_gene: TRBJ2-7
CDR3nt: TGCGCCTCCGGGACACGGAACTACAATGAGCAGTTCTTC; CDR3aa: CASGTRNYNEQFF; d_gene: .; v_gene: TRBV5-1; abundance: .; j_gene: TRBJ2-1
CDR3nt: TGTGCCAGCAACCCGGGACAGGCGGCCGGGGAGCTGTTTTTT; CDR3aa: CASNPGQAAGELFF; d_gene: TRBD1; v_gene: TRBV11-2; abundance: .; j_gene: TRBJ2-2